This section outlines one TCR beta chain sequence together with its context. This record belongs to a study of technical replicates of blood from a few donors. The CDR3 is 15 residues long. The germline CDR1 and CDR2 sequences are MNHEY and SMNVEV (reference sequence). Trimming took off 5 bases at V and 2 bases at J, with 16 bases between the two ends. The repertoire was sequenced with immunoSEQ multiplex PCR; TCRdb's copy has only in-frame clones and lacks some. The sample consists of some 62,000 clones, approximately 86% of them appearing once. This TCR was sampled from a human donor in good health. Some clones in this sample may be carry-over from other donors' samples. This sequence joins TRBV27 and TRBJ2-7, with D perhaps matching TRBD2 (6 bases). What was sequenced was PBMCs. The CDR3 sequence: CASSPIAASPYEQYF. The CDR3 DNA reads TGTGCCAGCAGTCCTATAGCGGCTTCCCCCTACGAGCAGTACTTC.